This TCR beta chain appears in the sequencing data of a study of CD8 T cells in ankylosing spondylitis. Preparation of TCR beta libraries was done by quantitative 5'-RACE with molecular barcodes. TCRdb analysed the 5' RACE reads with MiXCR anew, one entry per CDR3 protein. The profile shows about 440,000 distinct CDR3 sequences, roughly 17% of them singletons. Germline trimming cut 2 bases from V and 6 bases from J; bases unmatched to any gene: 6. The germline V gene has CDR1 MGHDK and CDR2 SYGVNS. The CDR3 consists of 15 residues. This clonotype was recorded a few times. What it binds is not known. Notes on the study in general: Some motif variants had been reported before (in reactive arthritis synovial fluid and blood). What appeared characteristic of ankylosing spondylitis blood was a TCR beta motif of under 10 highly homologous variants.

The chain has TRBV25-1 and TRBJ1-1, with 10 positions matching TRBD1. This clonotype originated in a male donor with ankylosing spondylitis. The sequenced sample consisted of blood, either unsorted or a sorted T cell fraction (not recorded which). In nucleotides, the CDR3 is TGTGCCAGCAGTGAAAAGGGACAGGGGATATCTGAAGCTTTCTTT. Its translation is CASSEKGQGISEAFF. Combining the CDR3 with reference TRBV25-1 and TRBJ1-1 gives the whole variable domain EADIYQTPRYLVIGTGKKITLECSQTMGHDKMYWYQQDPGMELHLIHYSYGVNSTEKGDLSSESTVSRIRTEHFPLTLESARPSHTSQYLCASSEKGQGISEAFFGQGTRLTVV.